The rows below give T cell receptor beta chains drawn from one sample of a study of cytomegalovirus exposure and HLA in healthy donors. Clones were read by immunoSEQ multiplex PCR, and TCRdb kept only the in-frame ones, dropping some. Among a few hundred thousand clones listed, more than 85% were seen once. The specimen sequenced was PBMCs. The receptors were gathered from a woman aged 18-29 years in good health and CMV-seronegative. Both conserved end residues are part of each CDR3. Each record gives: clone size, J gene, D gene, V gene, CDR3 protein, CDR3 DNA. D genes are given only for firm matches. The size entry is marked missing in some rows and otherwise reads once, few, many or a size class.

>.|TRBJ1-6|.|TRBV9
CADSRTRDRSSYNSPLHF
TGTGCCGACAGTAGGACCAGGGATAGAAGCTCCTATAATTCACCCCTCCACTTT
>.|TRBJ2-3|TRBD1|TRBV29-1
CSVEGQGANTQYF
TGCAGCGTTGAAGGCCAGGGGGCAAATACGCAGTATTTT
>once|TRBJ1-3|.|TRBV5-1
CASSLGEQGSGNTIYF
TGCGCCAGCAGCTTAGGGGAACAGGGATCTGGAAACACCATATATTTT
>.|TRBJ2-1|TRBD1|TRBV9
CASSVGPRVDRGFFDEQFF
TGTGCCAGCAGCGTAGGACCGCGGGTGGACAGGGGGTTTTTCGATGAGCAGTTCTTC
>.|TRBJ1-5|.|TRBV19
CASERQILNQPQHF
TGTGCCAGTGAACGACAGATTCTCAATCAGCCCCAGCATTTT
>.|TRBJ2-5|.|TRBV7-9
CSSRSAGWETQYF
TGTTCCAGCCGGTCGGCAGGGTGGGAGACCCAGTACTTC
>.|TRBJ1-1|.|TRBV6-6
CASSYSMGSGAFF
TGTGCCAGCAGTTACTCGATGGGGAGCGGAGCTTTCTTT
>.|TRBJ2-1|TRBD2|TRBV4-1
CASSRISGTSGGKAYNEQFF
TGCGCCAGCAGCCGTATCTCCGGGACTAGCGGGGGGAAGGCCTACAATGAGCAGTTCTTC
>.|TRBJ2-2|TRBD2|TRBV28
CASSLGTSGTGELFF
TGTGCCAGCAGTTTGGGGACTAGCGGGACCGGGGAGCTGTTTTTT
>.|TRBJ1-6|.|TRBV4-3
CASSQSDTIDSPLHF
TGCGCCAGCAGCCAAAGTGACACGATTGATTCACCCCTCCACTTT
>few|TRBJ2-5|.|TRBV7-9
CASSPPLRGGETQYF
TGTGCCAGCAGCCCCCCCTTAAGGGGCGGTGAGACCCAGTACTTC
>.|TRBJ2-3|.|TRBV4-3
CASSHGFAGPTDTQYF
TGCGCCAGCAGCCATGGGTTTGCGGGCCCCACAGATACGCAGTATTTT
>.|TRBJ1-3|TRBD1|TRBV7-2
CASSTRTGRRGDTIYF
TGTGCCAGCAGTACCCGGACAGGACGGAGGGGGGACACCATATATTTT
>.|TRBJ1-1|.|TRBV2
CASSFGVSEAFF
TGTGCCAGCAGTTTCGGTGTTTCTGAAGCTTTCTTT
>once|TRBJ2-1|TRBD2|TRBV9
CASSGGLASYNEQFF
TGTGCCAGCAGCGGGGGACTAGCCTCCTACAATGAGCAGTTCTTC
>.|TRBJ2-5|.|TRBV7-6
CASSLLGAVQETQYF
TGTGCCAGCAGCTTACTAGGGGCAGTCCAAGAGACCCAGTACTTC
>.|TRBJ2-1|.|TRBV27
CASSFTPDFEQFF
TGTGCCAGCAGTTTTACCCCAGATTTTGAGCAGTTCTTC
>once|TRBJ1-1|.|TRBV6-5
CASSPAGITEAFF
TGTGCCAGCAGCCCCGCAGGGATCACTGAAGCTTTCTTT
>.|TRBJ2-3|TRBD1|TRBV2
CASSQGGTGSTDTQYF
TGTGCCAGCAGTCAAGGAGGGACAGGAAGCACAGATACGCAGTATTTT
>.|TRBJ2-5|.|TRBV9
CASSGGLSVETQYF
TGTGCCAGCAGCGGGGGACTTAGCGTAGAGACCCAGTACTTC
>.|TRBJ2-1|TRBD2|TRBV30
CAWRLAGIFNEQFF
TGTGCCTGGAGACTAGCGGGAATTTTCAATGAGCAGTTCTTC
>once|TRBJ1-2|.|TRBV7-8
CASSKRQDDGYTF
TGTGCCAGCAGCAAGAGACAGGACGATGGCTACACCTTC
>.|TRBJ2-3|TRBD2|TRBV29-1
CSVAPLGLGTDTQYF
TGCAGCGTTGCTCCGCTAGGACTAGGCACAGATACGCAGTATTTT
>once|TRBJ1-1|.|TRBV2
CASSEALGQGSTEAFF
TGTGCCAGCAGTGAAGCGCTTGGGCAGGGGAGCACTGAAGCTTTCTTT
>.|TRBJ2-2|.|TRBV5-1
CASSLFQFNTGELFF
TGCGCCAGCAGCTTGTTTCAATTCAACACCGGGGAGCTGTTTTTT
>.|TRBJ1-1|.|TRBV5-5
CASSLGPQAGDTEAFF
TGTGCCAGCAGCTTGGGGCCGCAGGCGGGGGACACTGAAGCTTTCTTT
>.|TRBJ2-3|TRBD1|TRBV5-4
CASSPDRRINTQYF
TGTGCCAGCAGCCCGGACAGGCGTATTAATACGCAGTATTTT
>.|TRBJ2-7|TRBD1|TRBV7-2
CASSPRDRGIYEQYF
TGTGCCAGCAGCCCCCGGGACAGGGGTATCTACGAGCAGTACTTC
>.|TRBJ2-5|TRBD2|TRBV11-3
CASSLSAAGVRIDQETQYF
TGTGCCAGCAGCTTATCTGCGGCGGGAGTGAGGATTGATCAAGAGACCCAGTACTTC